Given below is one TCR beta chain in context. Its antigen is not known. The length of the CDR3 is 18 residues. Trimming cost V 4 bases and J 2 bases; bases outside gene matches: 16. Germline V CDR1 and CDR2: MNHEY, SMNVEV (reference sequence). Clones were read by immunoSEQ multiplex PCR, and TCRdb kept only the in-frame ones, dropping some. The sample carries about 57,000 clones, approximately 83% recorded once. This sample is drawn from a study of T cell responses to AZD1222 COVID-19 vaccine. Findings and caveats of the study: Spike was spanned by vaccine-associated CD4 TCRs, with dominance at 160-218 and 743-854.

This clonotype was obtained from an adult in good health. The V and J genes are TRBV27 and TRBJ1-1; TRBD1 matches at 7 bases. Sequenced material: peripheral blood, taken on day 0 of AZD1222 vaccination. The CDR3 sequence is CASSSIRTGHEQNTEAFF. CDR3 nucleotides: TGTGCCAGCAGTTCGATCCGGACAGGTCACGAACAAAACACTGAAGCTTTCTTT.